This TCR beta chain was retrieved from a study of T cell repertoires in cytomegalovirus infection. In TCRdb, the reads were re-called with MiXCR into one record per CDR3 protein. The sample has about 490,000 distinct CDR3 sequences, approximately 16% seen once. Trimming removed 1 base from V and 3 bases from J; junction bases left unmatched: 3. The CDR3 length is 14 residues. Germline assignment: CDR1 MGHRA and CDR2 YSYEKL. V gene TRBV4-1 combines with J gene TRBJ2-7; 7 bases agree with TRBD2. Source material: CD8+ T cells from PBMCs. The TCR comes from a human donor in good health (CMV status not recorded). Some clones in this sample may be carry-over from other donors' samples. In DNA, the CDR3 is TGCGCCAGCAGCCAAGCCGCGGGAGTCTACGAGCAGTACTTC. Protein: CASSQAAGVYEQYF.